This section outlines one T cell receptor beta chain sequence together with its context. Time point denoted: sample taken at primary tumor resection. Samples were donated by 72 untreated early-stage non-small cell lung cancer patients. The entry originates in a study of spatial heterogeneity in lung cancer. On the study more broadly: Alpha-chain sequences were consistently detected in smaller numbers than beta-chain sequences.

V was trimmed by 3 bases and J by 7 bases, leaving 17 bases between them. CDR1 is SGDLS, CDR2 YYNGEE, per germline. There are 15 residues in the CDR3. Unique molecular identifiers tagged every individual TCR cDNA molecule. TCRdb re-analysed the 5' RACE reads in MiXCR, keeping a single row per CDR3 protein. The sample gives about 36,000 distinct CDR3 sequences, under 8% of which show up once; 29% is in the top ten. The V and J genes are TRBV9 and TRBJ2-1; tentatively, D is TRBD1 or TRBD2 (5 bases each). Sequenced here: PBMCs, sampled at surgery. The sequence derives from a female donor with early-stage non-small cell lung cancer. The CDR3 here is CASSAGGGARNEQFF. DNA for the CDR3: TGTGCCAGCAGCGCCGGTGGGGGAGCAAGGAATGAGCAGTTCTTC.